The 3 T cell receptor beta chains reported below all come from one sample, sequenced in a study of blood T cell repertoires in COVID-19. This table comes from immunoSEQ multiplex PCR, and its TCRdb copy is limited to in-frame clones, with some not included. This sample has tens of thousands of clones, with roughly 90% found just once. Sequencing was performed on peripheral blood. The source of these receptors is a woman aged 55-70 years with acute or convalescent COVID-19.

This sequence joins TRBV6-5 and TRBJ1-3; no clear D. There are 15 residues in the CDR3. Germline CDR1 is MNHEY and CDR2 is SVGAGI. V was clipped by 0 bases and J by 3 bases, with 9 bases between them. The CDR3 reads CASSYSGELGNTIYF. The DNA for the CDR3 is TGTGCCAGCAGTTACTCGGGCGAACTTGGAAACACCATATATTTT.

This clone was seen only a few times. The CDR3 nucleotides are TGTGCCAGCTCACCCGGAGGAGGGGAGGGTGGCTACACCTTC. Translation: CASSPGGGEGGYTF. The chain has TRBV18 and TRBJ1-2; D is perhaps TRBD1 (5 bases). V shed 3 bases and J shed 7 bases, with 15 bases lying between them. The CDR3 length is 14 residues. Per germline, CDR1 KGHSH and CDR2 LQKENI. The variable domain in full, completed from reference TRBV18 and TRBJ1-2, reads NAGVMQNPRHLVRRRGQEARLRCSPMKGHSHVYWYRQLPEEGLKFMVYLQKENIIDESGMPKERFSAEFPKEGPSILRIQQVVRGDSAAYFCASSPGGGEGGYTFGSGTRLTVV.

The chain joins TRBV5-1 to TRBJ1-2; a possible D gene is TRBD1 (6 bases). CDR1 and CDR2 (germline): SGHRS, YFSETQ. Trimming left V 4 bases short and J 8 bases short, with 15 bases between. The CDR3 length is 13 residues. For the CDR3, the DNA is TGCGCCAGCAGCGTGGACAGCGGTGGGGGCTACACCTTC. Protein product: CASSVDSGGGYTF. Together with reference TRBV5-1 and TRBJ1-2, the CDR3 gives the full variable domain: KAGVTQTPRYLIKTRGQQVTLSCSPISGHRSVSWYQQTPGQGLQFLFEYFSETQRNKGNFPGRFSGRQFSNSRSEMNVSTLELGDSALYLCASSVDSGGGYTFGSGTRLTVV.